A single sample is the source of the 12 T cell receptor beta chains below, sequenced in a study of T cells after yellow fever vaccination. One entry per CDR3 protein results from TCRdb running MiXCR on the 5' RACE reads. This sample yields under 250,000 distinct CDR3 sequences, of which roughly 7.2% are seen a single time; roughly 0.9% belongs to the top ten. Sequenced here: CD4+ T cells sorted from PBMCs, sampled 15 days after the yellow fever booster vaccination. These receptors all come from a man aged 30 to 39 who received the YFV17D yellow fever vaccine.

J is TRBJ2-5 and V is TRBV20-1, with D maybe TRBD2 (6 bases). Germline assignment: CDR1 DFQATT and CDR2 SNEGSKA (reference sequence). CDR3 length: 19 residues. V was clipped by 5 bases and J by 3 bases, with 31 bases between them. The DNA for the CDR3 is TGCAGTGCTCTAGGGTCCTCGTGGGGACTGCCCCGACTGGAAGAGACCCAGTACTTC. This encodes CSALGSSWGLPRLEETQYF.

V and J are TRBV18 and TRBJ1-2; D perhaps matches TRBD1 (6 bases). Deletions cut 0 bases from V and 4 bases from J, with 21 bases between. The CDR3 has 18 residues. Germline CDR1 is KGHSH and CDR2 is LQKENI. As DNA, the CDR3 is TGTGCCAGCTCACCACCGTTGGGACACCCTGGCGGGGTCTATGGCTACACCTTC. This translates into CASSPPLGHPGGVYGYTF.

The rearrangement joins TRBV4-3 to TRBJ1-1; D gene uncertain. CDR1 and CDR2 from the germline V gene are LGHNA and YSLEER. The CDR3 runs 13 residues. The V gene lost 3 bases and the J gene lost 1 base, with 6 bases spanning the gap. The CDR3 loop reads CASSHSENTEAFF. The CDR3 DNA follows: TGCGCCAGCAGCCACTCAGAGAACACTGAAGCTTTCTTT.

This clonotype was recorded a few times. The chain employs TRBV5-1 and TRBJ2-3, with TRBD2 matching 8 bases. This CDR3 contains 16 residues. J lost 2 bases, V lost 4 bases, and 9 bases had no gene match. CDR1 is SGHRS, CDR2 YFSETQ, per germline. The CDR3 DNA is TGCGCCAGCAGCCCGGTGGGAGCGGGAGTCACAGATACGCAGTATTTT. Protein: CASSPVGAGVTDTQYF.

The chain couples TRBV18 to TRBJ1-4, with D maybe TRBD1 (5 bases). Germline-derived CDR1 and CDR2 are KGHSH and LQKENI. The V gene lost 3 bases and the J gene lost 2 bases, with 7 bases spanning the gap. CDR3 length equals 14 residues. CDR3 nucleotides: TGTGCCAGCTCACCGCGGGGGACTAATGAAAAACTGTTTTTT. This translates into CASSPRGTNEKLFF.

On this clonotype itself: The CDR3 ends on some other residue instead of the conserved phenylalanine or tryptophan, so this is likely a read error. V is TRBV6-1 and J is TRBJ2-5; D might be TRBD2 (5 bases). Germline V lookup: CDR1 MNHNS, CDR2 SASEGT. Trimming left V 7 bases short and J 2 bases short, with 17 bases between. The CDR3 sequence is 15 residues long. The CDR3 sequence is CASKADLVRQETQYL. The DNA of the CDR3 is TGTGCCAGCAAGGCGGACTTGGTGAGGCAAGAGACCCAGTACTTA.

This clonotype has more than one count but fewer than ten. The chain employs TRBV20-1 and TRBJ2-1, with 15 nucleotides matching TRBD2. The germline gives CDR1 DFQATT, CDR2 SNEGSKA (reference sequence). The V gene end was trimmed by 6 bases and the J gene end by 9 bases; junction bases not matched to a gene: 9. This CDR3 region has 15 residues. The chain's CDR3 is CSATGTSGRHGEQFF. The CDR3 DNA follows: TGCAGTGCCACGGGGACTAGCGGGAGGCACGGTGAGCAGTTCTTC.

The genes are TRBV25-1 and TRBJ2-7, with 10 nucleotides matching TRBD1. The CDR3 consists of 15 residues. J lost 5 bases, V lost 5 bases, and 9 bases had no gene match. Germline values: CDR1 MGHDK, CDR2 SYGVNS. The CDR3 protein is CASSPPGQGRNEQYF. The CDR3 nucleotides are TGTGCCAGCAGTCCTCCGGGACAGGGGCGAAACGAGCAGTACTTC.

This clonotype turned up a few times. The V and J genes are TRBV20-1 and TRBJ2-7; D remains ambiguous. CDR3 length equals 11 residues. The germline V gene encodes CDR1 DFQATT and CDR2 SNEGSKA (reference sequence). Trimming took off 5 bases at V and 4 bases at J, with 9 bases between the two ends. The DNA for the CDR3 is TGCAGTGCTCTCCAACGGTACGAGCAGTACTTC. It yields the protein CSALQRYEQYF.

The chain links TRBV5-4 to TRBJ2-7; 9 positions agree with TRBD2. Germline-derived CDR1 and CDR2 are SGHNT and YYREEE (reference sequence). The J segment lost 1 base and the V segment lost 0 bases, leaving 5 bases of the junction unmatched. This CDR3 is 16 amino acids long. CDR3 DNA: TGTGCCAGCAGCTTGGATGCTAGCGGGGTGTCCTACGAGCAGTACTTC. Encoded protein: CASSLDASGVSYEQYF. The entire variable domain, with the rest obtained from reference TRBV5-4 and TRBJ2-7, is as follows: ETGVTQSPTHLIKTRGQQVTLRCSSQSGHNTVSWYQQALGQGPQFIFQYYREEENGRGNFPPRFSGLQFPNYSSELNVNALELDDSALYLCASSLDASGVSYEQYFGPGTRLTVT.

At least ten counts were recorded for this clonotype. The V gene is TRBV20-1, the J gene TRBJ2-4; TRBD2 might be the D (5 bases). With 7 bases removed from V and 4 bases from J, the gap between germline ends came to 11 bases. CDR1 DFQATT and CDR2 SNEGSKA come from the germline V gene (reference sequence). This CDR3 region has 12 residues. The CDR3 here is CSVLTRKNIQYF. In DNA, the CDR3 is TGCAGTGTCCTTACTAGGAAAAACATTCAGTACTTC.

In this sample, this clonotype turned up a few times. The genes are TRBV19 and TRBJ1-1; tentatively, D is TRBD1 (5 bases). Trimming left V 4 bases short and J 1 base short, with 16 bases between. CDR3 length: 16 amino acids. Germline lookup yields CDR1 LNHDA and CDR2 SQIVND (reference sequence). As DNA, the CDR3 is TGTGCCAGTAGTACGAGGAGGGGCGGGGGGAACACTGAAGCTTTCTTT. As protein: CASSTRRGGGNTEAFF.